Given below is one T cell receptor (beta chain) in context. These data originate in a study of blood T cell repertoires in COVID-19. In the study overall: Collection of acute and convalescent COVID-19 samples took place in the United States, Italy and Spain. PBMCs, B-cell-depleted T cells, or T cells provided the cDNA or gDNA that made up the material.

Only in-frame clones appear in the TCRdb table, and some are missing; sequencing was by immunoSEQ multiplex PCR. Altogether 120,000 or so clones are present, 85% to 90% being singletons, with the ten largest covering approximately 30%. The J segment lost 10 bases and the V segment lost 5 bases, leaving 9 bases of the junction unmatched. CDR1 and CDR2 from the germline V gene are SGHDN and FVKESK. The CDR3 is made up of 13 amino acids. The sequence came from a woman older than 75 with acute or convalescent COVID-19. The sequenced sample was peripheral blood. This sequence joins TRBV14 and TRBJ1-1; 8 nucleotides line up with TRBD1. The CDR3 sequence: CASSKVPGGPAFF. The CDR3, as DNA: TGTGCCAGCAGCAAAGTCCCAGGGGGCCCAGCTTTCTTT.